Detailed here is one TCR beta chain. How the authors handled the data: Researchers report that nucleated cell counts were estimated from reference gene primer amplification. TCRdb keeps only in-frame clones here, not all; method: immunoSEQ multiplex PCR. V and J calls and clone size come straight from that table; D and trimming were deduced from the DNA. The data contain fewer than 50,000 clones, roughly 83% of them singletons. This specimen belongs to a study of blood T cell repertoires in COVID-19. This CDR3 comprises 12 residues. Germline V gene lookup returns CDR1 MNHEY and CDR2 SVGEGT. Trimming removed 6 bases at V and 8 bases at J, with 13 bases between.

V gene TRBV6-2 or TRBV6-3 combines with J gene TRBJ1-2, with D maybe TRBD1 (5 bases). The TCR comes from a human donor in a cohort sampled during active COVID-19. Sequenced material: peripheral blood. The CDR3 DNA is TGTGCCAGCAGCAGGGACGGAGGGGGCTACACCTTC. It encodes CASSRDGGGYTF.